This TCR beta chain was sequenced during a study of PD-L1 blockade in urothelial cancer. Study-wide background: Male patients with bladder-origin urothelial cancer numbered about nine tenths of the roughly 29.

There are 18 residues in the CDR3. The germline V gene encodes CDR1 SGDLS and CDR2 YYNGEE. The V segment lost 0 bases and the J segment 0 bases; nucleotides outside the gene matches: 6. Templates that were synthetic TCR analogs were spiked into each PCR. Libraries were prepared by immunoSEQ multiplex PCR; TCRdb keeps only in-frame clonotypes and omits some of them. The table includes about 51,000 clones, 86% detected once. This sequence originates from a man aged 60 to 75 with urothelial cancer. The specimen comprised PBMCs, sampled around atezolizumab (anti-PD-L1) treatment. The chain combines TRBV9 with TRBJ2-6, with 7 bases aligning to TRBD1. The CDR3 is CASSVDGTALSGANVLTF. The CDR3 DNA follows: TGTGCCAGCAGCGTAGATGGGACAGCGCTCTCTGGGGCCAACGTCCTGACTTTC.